What follows is one T cell receptor (beta chain) and its context. The source of the sample is a study of blood T cell repertoires in COVID-19. Germline V gives CDR1 MNHEY, CDR2 SVGEGT. Deletions cut 4 bases from V and 1 base from J, with 13 bases between. The CDR3 covers 15 residues. Profiled with immunoSEQ multiplex PCR; TCRdb holds only in-frame clones, not every one. The table lists around 250,000 clones, roughly 86% of them singletons. This chain links TRBV6-2 or TRBV6-3 with TRBJ2-5, with a possible D match to TRBD2 (6 bases). The specimen sequenced was peripheral blood. The sequence came from a woman aged 65 to 85 with active or convalescent COVID-19. CDR3 residues: CASSSQEGPQETQYF. The CDR3 DNA is TGTGCCAGCAGTTCCCAGGAGGGGCCCCAAGAGACCCAGTACTTC.